Listed below are T cell receptor beta chains from one sample, sequenced in a study of blood T cell repertoires in COVID-19. Generated by immunoSEQ multiplex PCR, the TCRdb table keeps only in-frame clones and is missing some. The profile shows 150,000 to 200,000 clones, 75% to 90% of them singletons. Source material: peripheral blood. The receptors come from a human donor with acute or convalescent COVID-19. The donor label of this sample is uncertain. The CDR3 runs from the conserved cysteine through the conserved F or W. A D gene is named only where the DNA matches it firmly. Expanded clones are given a class, and other clones once, few, many or no size at all.

J gene: TRBJ1-4; V gene: TRBV11-1; CDR3 length: 15; D gene: NA; clone size: NA; CDR3 DNA: TGTGCCAGCAGCCTGGGGACAACGAATAATGAAAAACTGTTTTTT; CDR3 protein: CASSLGTTNNEKLFF
J gene: TRBJ2-3; V gene: TRBV25-1; CDR3 length: 15; D gene: NA; clone size: once; CDR3 DNA: TGTGCCAGCAGTAAGACTAGTCCGCAGGTAGATACGCAGTATTTT; CDR3 protein: CASSKTSPQVDTQYF
J gene: TRBJ2-3; V gene: TRBV4-2; CDR3 length: 16; D gene: NA; clone size: NA; CDR3 DNA: TGTGCCAGCAGCCAAGATCGGGGGATAGCGGCAGATACGCAGTATTTT; CDR3 protein: CASSQDRGIAADTQYF
J gene: TRBJ1-2; V gene: TRBV5-8; CDR3 length: 16; D gene: TRBD1; clone size: NA; CDR3 DNA: TGTGCCAGCAGGCGCGGGGGGACAGGGGGCGTGAGGGGCTACACCTTC; CDR3 protein: CASRRGGTGGVRGYTF
J gene: TRBJ1-6; V gene: TRBV28; CDR3 length: 15; D gene: NA; clone size: NA; CDR3 DNA: TGTGCCAGCTATGAGGGAGTCTCCTATAATTCACCCCTCCACTTT; CDR3 protein: CASYEGVSYNSPLHF
J gene: TRBJ2-2; V gene: TRBV7-9; CDR3 length: 15; D gene: NA; clone size: NA; CDR3 DNA: TGTGCCAGCAGCGAGACCGGACTTCACACCGGGGAGCTGTTTTTT; CDR3 protein: CASSETGLHTGELFF
J gene: TRBJ1-5; V gene: TRBV28; CDR3 length: 14; D gene: TRBD1; clone size: NA; CDR3 DNA: TGTGCCAGCAGTTTAAGGGGGCCCCATCAGCCCCAGCATTTT; CDR3 protein: CASSLRGPHQPQHF
J gene: TRBJ2-7; V gene: TRBV7-9; CDR3 length: 15; D gene: NA; clone size: NA; CDR3 DNA: TGTGCCAGCAGCACACAGTATGGGGCAGTCTACGAGCAGTACTTC; CDR3 protein: CASSTQYGAVYEQYF
J gene: TRBJ2-3; V gene: TRBV19; CDR3 length: 15; D gene: TRBD2; clone size: NA; CDR3 DNA: TGTGCCAGTAGTCTAGCGGGGGGGCCCGTAGATACGCAGTATTTT; CDR3 protein: CASSLAGGPVDTQYF
J gene: TRBJ1-3; V gene: TRBV5-1; CDR3 length: 13; D gene: NA; clone size: NA; CDR3 DNA: TGCGCCAGCAGCTTGACAGAGGGAAACACCATATATTTT; CDR3 protein: CASSLTEGNTIYF
J gene: TRBJ2-7; V gene: TRBV7-2; CDR3 length: 13; D gene: NA; clone size: NA; CDR3 DNA: TGTGCCAGCAGCTTGGGCAGAATCTACGAGCAGTACTTC; CDR3 protein: CASSLGRIYEQYF
J gene: TRBJ2-2; V gene: TRBV5-4; CDR3 length: 15; D gene: NA; clone size: NA; CDR3 DNA: TGTGCCAGCAGCCCTCAAGGCGGCGAGGTCGGGGAGCTGTTTTTT; CDR3 protein: CASSPQGGEVGELFF
J gene: TRBJ1-2; V gene: TRBV7-2; CDR3 length: 14; D gene: NA; clone size: NA; CDR3 DNA: TGTGCCAGCAGCTTATACCGACAGGACTATGGCTACACCTTC; CDR3 protein: CASSLYRQDYGYTF
J gene: TRBJ1-4; V gene: TRBV18; CDR3 length: 15; D gene: TRBD1; clone size: NA; CDR3 DNA: TGTGCCAGCTCACCACAGGGGGCAGGTGATGAAAAACTGTTTTTT; CDR3 protein: CASSPQGAGDEKLFF
J gene: TRBJ1-5; V gene: TRBV16; CDR3 length: 15; D gene: TRBD1; clone size: NA; CDR3 DNA: TGTGCCAGCAGCCAAACCGGACAGGGGGATCAGCCCCAGCATTTT; CDR3 protein: CASSQTGQGDQPQHF
J gene: TRBJ1-5; V gene: TRBV28; CDR3 length: 14; D gene: NA; clone size: NA; CDR3 DNA: TGTGCCAGCAGTTTAAGCTCAAGCAATCAGCCCCAGCATTTT; CDR3 protein: CASSLSSSNQPQHF